Listed below are T cell receptor beta chains from one sample, sequenced in a study of tumor and adjacent non-tumor tissue in lung cancer. MiXCR, applied by TCRdb to the multiplex PCR reads, yields one record per CDR3 protein. The sample carries 81,000 or so distinct CDR3 sequences, roughly 80% recorded once. The specimen was lung tumor tissue. The source of these receptors is a woman between 45 and 65 years old with non-small cell lung cancer. Each CDR3 is given with its conserved first and last residue. Each record gives: clone size, D gene, J gene, V gene, CDR3 protein, CDR3 DNA. A D gene is named only where the DNA matches it firmly. The size field is filled for only some rows; it gives once, few, many or a size class.

medium-sized . TRBJ1-1 TRBV20-1 CSAYRDTMNTEAFF TGCAGTGCTTACCGGGACACCATGAACACTGAAGCTTTCTTT
once . TRBJ1-2 TRBV10-2 CVSSESRGGPGYTF TGCGTCAGTAGTGAGTCCAGAGGGGGACCGGGCTACACCTTC
. . TRBJ2-5 TRBV7-9 CASSLLPTMLSETQYF TGTGCCAGCAGCTTACTTCCCACCATGCTGTCGGAAACCCAGTACTTC
few . TRBJ2-1 TRBV20-1 CSARKRTATYYNEQLF TGCAGTGCTAGAAAAAGGACAGCGACGTATTACAATGAGCAACTCTTC
few . TRBJ2-2 TRBV7-3 CASSLTGELFF TGTGCCAGCAGCCTCACCGGGGAGCTGTTTTTT
. . TRBJ2-5 TRBV20-1 CIARLDSRETQYF TGCATTGCTAGATTGGACAGTCGGGAGACCCAGTACTTC
. . TRBJ2-1 TRBV20-1 CSGQTSSGYYEQFF TGCAGTGGGCAAACTAGCTCGGGGTACTATGAACAGTTCTTC
. . TRBJ2-1 TRBV20-1 CSAPADGDEQFF TGCAGTGCTCCGGCAGATGGGGATGAGCAGTTCTTC
. TRBD2 TRBJ2-1 TRBV20-1 CSATGPAGVTSNEQFF TGCAGTGCTACCGGACCAGCGGGAGTAACCTCCAATGAGCAGTTCTTC
. . TRBJ2-1 TRBV29-1 CSVEYKGRGGSYNEQFF TGCAGCGTTGAGTATAAGGGTCGGGGTGGCTCCTACAATGAGCAGTTCTTC
. TRBD2 TRBJ2-3 TRBV12-3/TRBV12-4 CASSFPTLNGRLGDTQYF TGTGCCAGCAGTTTCCCCACTCTTAACGGGAGGCTGGGAGATACGCAGTATTTC
. . TRBJ1-3 TRBV5-1 CASSLEKGAGNTIYF TGCGCCAGCAGCTTGGAGAAGGGGGCTGGAAACACCATATATTTT
. . TRBJ2-2 TRBV5-4 CASSPTIATTGELFF TGTGCCAGCAGCCCCACAATAGCAACTACCGGGGAGCTGTTTTTT
. . TRBJ2-1 TRBV28 CASSEANLHHEQFF TGTGCCAGCAGTGAGGCCAACCTGCACCACGAGCAGTTCTTC
many TRBD2 TRBJ2-1 TRBV11-2 CASKVIAGGDNEQFF TGTGCCAGCAAAGTTATAGCGGGAGGAGACAATGAGCAGTTCTTC
medium-sized . TRBJ1-1 TRBV20-1 CSAEQGSTEAFF TGCAGTGCAGAACAAGGGAGCACTGAAGCTTTCTTT
. . TRBJ2-3 TRBV4-3 CTSSQDYTGTDTQYF TGCACCAGCAGTCAAGATTATACAGGCACAGATACGCAGTATTTT
. . TRBJ2-2 TRBV6-1 CAIGQGSGSGGGELFF TGTGCCATCGGGCAGGGTTCTGGCAGCGGAGGCGGGGAGCTGTTTTTT
. . TRBJ2-1 TRBV20-1 CSATWNSASWSVSRNEQFF TGCAGTGCTACTTGGAACTCTGCTAGCTGGAGCGTGTCTCGCAATGAGCAGTTCTTC
. TRBD2 TRBJ2-4 TRBV4-1 CASSQEVWREGSLAKNIQYF TGCGCCAGCAGCCAAGAGGTGTGGCGGGAGGGCTCCTTAGCCAAAAATATTCAGTACTTC
. . TRBJ2-1 TRBV6-1 CASGGTGGPVSEQFF TGTGCCAGCGGGGGAACGGGTGGGCCAGTGAGCGAGCAGTTCTTC
. . TRBJ1-5 TRBV7-2 CVSSLDINQPQHF TGTGTCAGCAGCTTAGACATAAATCAGCCCCAGCATTTT
. . TRBJ2-7 TRBV29-1 CSVDGRGLEEHYF TGCAGCGTTGATGGTAGGGGGTTAGAGGAGCACTATTTC
. . TRBJ2-1 TRBV11-2 CAFSLIGHAYNEQFF TGTGCCTTCAGCCTCATAGGGCACGCTTACAATGAGCAGTTCTTC
. TRBD2 TRBJ2-7 TRBV20-1 CSAELAGGTYKQYF TGCAGTGCGGAACTAGCGGGAGGAACCTACAAGCAGTATTTC
. TRBD2 TRBJ2-1 TRBV12-3/TRBV12-4 CASSLREGLGEQFF TGTGCAAGCAGTTTACGGGAGGGGCTAGGTGAGCAGTTCTTC
. . TRBJ2-7 TRBV28 CASSSQELYEQYF TGTGCCAGCAGCTCGCAAGAGCTGTACGAGCAGTACTTC
. TRBD2 TRBJ2-7 TRBV6-1 CASNALAAPYEQYF TGTGCCAGCAATGCACTAGCGGCCCCATACGAGCAGTACTTC
. . TRBJ2-7 TRBV10-2 CASTERDKISYEQYF TGCGCCAGCACTGAGAGGGACAAGATTTCCTACGAGCAGTACTTC
many . TRBJ2-5 TRBV6-2/TRBV6-3 CASSFSGDTKYQETRYF TGTGCCAGCAGCTTTAGCGGAGACACCAAGTACCAAGAGACCCGGTACTTC
. TRBD2 TRBJ2-1 TRBV20-1 CSARVLAGYDEQFF TGCAGTGCTAGAGTCCTAGCGGGATACGATGAGCAGTTCTTC
few . TRBJ1-4 TRBV4-3 CASSQDRREKLLF TGCGCCAGCAGTCAAGATCGGAGAGAAAAACTGCTTTTT
. TRBD1 TRBJ1-5 TRBV30 CAWSVSGGQPQRF TGTGCCTGGAGTGTATCAGGGGGTCAGCCCCAGCGTTTT
. TRBD2 TRBJ2-4 TRBV7-9 CASSPRQAGELNIQYF TGTGCCAGTAGCCCCCGACAAGCGGGAGAATTGAACATTCAGTACTTC
. . TRBJ2-5 TRBV29-1 CRVQYPEGQETQYF TGCAGGGTTCAATACCCCGAAGGACAAGAGACCCAGTACTTC
. TRBD2 TRBJ2-3 TRBV7-9 CASSAGVGTDTHYF TGTGCCAGCAGTGCGGGAGTGGGTACAGATACACATTATTTT
many TRBD2 TRBJ2-1 TRBV19 CATGTSGSNEQFF TGTGCCACCGGGACTAGCGGGAGTAATGAGCAGTTCTTC
few . TRBJ2-2 TRBV6-2/TRBV6-3 CASSYLPNTGERFF TGTGCCAGCAGTTACCTGCCAAACACCGGGGAGCGGTTTTTT
few TRBD1 TRBJ2-1 TRBV7-8 CASNTKPGQGFYNEQFF TGTGCCAGCAACACTAAACCGGGACAGGGTTTTTACAATGAGCAATTCTTC
. TRBD1 TRBJ2-3 TRBV4-1 CASSQDPRIPGQASTNTQYF TGCGCCAGCAGCCAGGATCCCCGTATACCCGGACAGGCTAGCACAAATACGCAGTATTTT
. . TRBJ2-7 TRBV5-6 CASSTGYDQYF TGTGCCAGCAGCACAGGGTACGACCAGTACTTT
. . TRBJ1-2 TRBV4-3 CTSNQVQGGYGYTF TGCACCAGCAACCAAGTACAGGGAGGCTATGGCTACACCTTC
. TRBD1 TRBJ1-1 TRBV20-1 CRARDSGRQGLNTEAFF TGCAGAGCTAGAGATAGTGGGAGACAGGGATTGAACACTGAAGCTTTCTTT